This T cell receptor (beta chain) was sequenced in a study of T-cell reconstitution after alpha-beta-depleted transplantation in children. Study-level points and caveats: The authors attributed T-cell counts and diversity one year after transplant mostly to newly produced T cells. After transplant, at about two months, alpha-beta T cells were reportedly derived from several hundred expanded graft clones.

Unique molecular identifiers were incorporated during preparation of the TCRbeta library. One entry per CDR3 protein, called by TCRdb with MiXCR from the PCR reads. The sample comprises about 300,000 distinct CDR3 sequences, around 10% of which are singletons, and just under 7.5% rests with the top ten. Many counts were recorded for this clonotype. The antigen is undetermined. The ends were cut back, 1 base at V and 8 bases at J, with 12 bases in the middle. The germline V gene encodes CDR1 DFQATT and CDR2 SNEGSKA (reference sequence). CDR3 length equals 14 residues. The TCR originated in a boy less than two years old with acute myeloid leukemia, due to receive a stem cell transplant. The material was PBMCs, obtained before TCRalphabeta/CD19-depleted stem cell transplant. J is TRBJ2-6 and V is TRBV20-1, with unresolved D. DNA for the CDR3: TGCAGTGCTAGAGTCTCTCCAGGTCCCAACGTCCTGACTTTC. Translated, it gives CSARVSPGPNVLTF.